The clone carrying this T cell receptor beta chain was recorded at least ten times. What it binds is unknown. The data were obtained in a study of CD8 T cells in ankylosing spondylitis. Study conclusions and caveats: The authors reported significant enrichment of disease-linked clones in matched ankylosing spondylitis synovial fluid. Disease-linked clones, CD8+, were relatively rare in peripheral blood.

By quantitative 5'-RACE with molecular barcodes, the TCR beta libraries were made. MiXCR, applied by TCRdb to the 5' RACE reads, yields one record per CDR3 protein. This table holds some 250,000 distinct CDR3 sequences, around 10% found once. The receptor was isolated from a male donor with ankylosing spondylitis or in good health (not recorded which). Sequenced sample: blood, either unsorted or a sorted T cell fraction (not recorded which).

DNA for the CDR3: TGCGCCAGCAGCTACCGGACTAGCGGGAGTCTGTTGGGGAATGAGCAGTTCTTC. This codes for CASSYRTSGSLLGNEQFF. The genes are TRBV5-1 and TRBJ2-1, with 13 bases matching TRBD2. The germline CDR1 and CDR2 sequences are SGHRS and YFSETQ. The CDR3 is made up of 18 amino acids. The junction had 13 bases not matched to a gene; V was cut back by 3 bases and J by 7 bases.